This note documents a single T cell receptor beta chain sequence. Its antigen is not yet known. No base qualities exist here, and no much larger clone lies one base off it. The data stem from a study of T cell changes during pregnancy in multiple sclerosis (dated by TCRdb to about 2019). Describing the broader study: Changes in the T cell repertoire over the course of pregnancy were examined in this study in women with multiple sclerosis.

Receptors were amplified or captured by the immunoSEQ multiplex PCR assay. The table was pulled from immuneACCESS by TCRdb, which kept in-frame rearrangements only. Such tables lose some clones; where checked, under half of the loss comes from unresolved V genes, and the rest has no known cause. The sample records around 80,000 clones, about 90% of which are singletons. Of the sample, roughly 1.4% falls within the top ten clones. Trimmed from V: 3 bases; trimmed from J: 5 bases; junction bases lacking a gene match: 3. The germline V gene (reference sequence) specifies SEHNR as CDR1 and FQNEAQ as CDR2. The CDR3 starts with the cysteine, ends with the phenylalanine, and has 15 residues. The CDR3 DNA has 45 bases and is translated from base 1.

The sequence derives from a female donor with multiple sclerosis, enrolled in a pregnancy study. Rearrangement joined TRBV7-9 to TRBJ2-3, with 12 bases aligning to TRBD2. Specimen: peripheral blood, collected before pregnancy. CDR3 protein: CASSLTSGGRDTQYF. The DNA sequence follows: TGTGCCAGCAGCTTGACTAGCGGGGGTCGAGATACGCAGTATTTT.